These T cell receptor beta chains were read from a single sample in a study of cytotoxic CD8 clonotypes in ibrutinib-treated CLL. Clones were sequenced by immunoSEQ multiplex PCR, and TCRdb holds only the in-frame ones, with some missing. The data hold 200,000 to 250,000 clones, with 70% observed a single time. The source material was PBMCs, sampled after 12 months of ibrutinib treatment. These receptors were collected from a human donor with chronic lymphocytic leukemia. Both conserved end residues are part of each CDR3.

V gene	J gene	CDR3 protein
TRBV29-1	TRBJ1-1	CSGGTVNTEAFF
TRBV7-9	TRBJ1-3	CANQGFSGNTIYF
TRBV29-1	TRBJ1-2	CSVIPTTGINYGYTF
TRBV5-1	TRBJ2-3	CASCLSRWDTQYF
TRBV28	TRBJ2-7	CASSFVGQGSYEQYF
TRBV5-1	TRBJ2-2	CASSGGAGRVADTGELFF
TRBV6-4	TRBJ1-1	CASSSRTDTEAFF
TRBV28	TRBJ2-5	CASGSGLAGEETQYF
TRBV7-2	TRBJ1-1	CASSLTMALNTEAFF
TRBV11-2	TRBJ2-7	CASSPQRQGTYEQYF
TRBV6-1	TRBJ1-3	CASSETPSSGNTIYF
TRBV9	TRBJ2-7	CASSADVSYEQYF
TRBV7-2	TRBJ2-3	CASSLRWDSTDTQYF
TRBV11-3	TRBJ1-4	CASSPKTNEKLFF
TRBV15	TRBJ1-1	CATSRDGRLEAFF
TRBV5-1	TRBJ1-4	CASQSGASNEKLFF
TRBV6-1	TRBJ1-5	CASSKGGSYNQPQHF
TRBV27	TRBJ1-2	CASSRPQGNGYTF
TRBV28	TRBJ2-7	CASSSMTGTYEQYF
TRBV4-2	TRBJ2-6	CASSQELKANVLTF
TRBV5-1	TRBJ2-1	CASSLTLKRTSGTNEQFF
TRBV6-5	TRBJ1-2	CASFSDYGYTF
TRBV19	TRBJ2-5	CASSKGTGLGGAQYF
TRBV5-8	TRBJ1-2	CASSLHLYGYTF
TRBV6-1	TRBJ2-1	CASTERGMNEQFF
TRBV29-1	TRBJ2-7	CSVRTAGYEQYF
TRBV5-1	TRBJ1-4	CASSFEYSNEKLFF
TRBV2	TRBJ2-2	CASGVGLATGELFF
TRBV2	TRBJ2-2	CASSSDSTDRELFF
TRBV19	TRBJ2-2	CASSIPSQGNTGELFF
TRBV30	TRBJ2-5	CAWSVQGRVSQETQYF
TRBV30	TRBJ1-2	CALSRAQGYGYTF
TRBV6-1	TRBJ1-5	CASRHRGSSNQPQHF
TRBV18	TRBJ2-2	CASTLGAPRGTGELFF
TRBV28	TRBJ1-1	CASISSTAPRAFF
TRBV19	TRBJ1-5	CASSIRREGRNQPQHF
TRBV5-8	TRBJ2-2	CASSLWDTGELFF
TRBV2	TRBJ2-5	CASSPGLAGFPREDF
TRBV5-1	TRBJ2-5	CASSPDLQETQYF
TRBV30	TRBJ2-6	CAWSVGTSGRIAGANVLTF
TRBV6-5	TRBJ1-1	CASSLDGRGTEAFF
TRBV27	TRBJ2-1	CASSSYSSAGNEQFF
TRBV5-1	TRBJ1-1	CASSLIRGHPAFF
TRBV7-3	TRBJ1-5	CASSLGGPNNQPQHF
TRBV4-3	TRBJ1-2	CASSHRSREDLDYGYTF
TRBV5-1	TRBJ2-3	CASSSNAGMGTDTQYF
TRBV7-9	TRBJ2-7	CASSPFYTGTDYEQYF
TRBV5-8	TRBJ1-3	CASSLAEGLGNTIYF
TRBV19	TRBJ1-4	CASSYGRSTNEKLFF
TRBV2	TRBJ2-5	CASTRLLPSEGQYF
TRBV7-8	TRBJ1-2	CASSSTDRQGPRGYTF
TRBV2	TRBJ1-2	CASVLGRDYGYTF